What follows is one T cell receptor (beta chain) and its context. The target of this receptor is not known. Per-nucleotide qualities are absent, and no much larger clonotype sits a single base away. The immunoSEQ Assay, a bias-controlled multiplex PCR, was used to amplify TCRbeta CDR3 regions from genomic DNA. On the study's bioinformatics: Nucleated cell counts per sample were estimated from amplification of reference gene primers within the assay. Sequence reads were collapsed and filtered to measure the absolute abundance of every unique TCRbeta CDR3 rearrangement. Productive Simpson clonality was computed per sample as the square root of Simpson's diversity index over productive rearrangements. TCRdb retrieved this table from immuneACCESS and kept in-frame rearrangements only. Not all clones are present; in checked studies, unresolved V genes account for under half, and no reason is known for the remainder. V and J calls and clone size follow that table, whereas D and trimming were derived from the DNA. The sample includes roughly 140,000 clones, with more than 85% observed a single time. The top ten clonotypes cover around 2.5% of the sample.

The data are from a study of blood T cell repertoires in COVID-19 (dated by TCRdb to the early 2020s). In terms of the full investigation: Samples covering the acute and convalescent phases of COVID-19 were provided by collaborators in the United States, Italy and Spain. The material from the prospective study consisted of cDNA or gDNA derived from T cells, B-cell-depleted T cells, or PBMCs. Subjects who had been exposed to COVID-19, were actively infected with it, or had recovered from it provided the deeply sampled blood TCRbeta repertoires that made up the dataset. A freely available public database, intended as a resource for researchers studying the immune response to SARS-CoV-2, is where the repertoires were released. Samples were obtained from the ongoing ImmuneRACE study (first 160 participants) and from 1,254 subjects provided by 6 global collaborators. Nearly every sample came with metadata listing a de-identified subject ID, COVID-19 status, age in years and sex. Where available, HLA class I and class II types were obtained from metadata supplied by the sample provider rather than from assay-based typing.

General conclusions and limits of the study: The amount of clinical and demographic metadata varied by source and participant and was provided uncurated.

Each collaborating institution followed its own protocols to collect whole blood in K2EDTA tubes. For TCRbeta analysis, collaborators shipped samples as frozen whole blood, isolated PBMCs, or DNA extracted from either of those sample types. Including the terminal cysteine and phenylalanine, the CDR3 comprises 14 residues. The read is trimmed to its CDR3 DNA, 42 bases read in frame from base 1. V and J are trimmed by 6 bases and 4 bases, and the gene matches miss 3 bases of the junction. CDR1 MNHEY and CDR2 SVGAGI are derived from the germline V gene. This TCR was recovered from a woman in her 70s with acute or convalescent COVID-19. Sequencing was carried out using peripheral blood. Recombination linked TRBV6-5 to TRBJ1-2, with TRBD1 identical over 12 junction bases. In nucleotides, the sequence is TGTGCCAGCAGCGGGGACAGGGGGCTCTATGGCTACACCTTC. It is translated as CASSGDRGLYGYTF.